The clone carrying this T cell receptor (beta chain) was seen at least ten times. Its antigen is as yet unknown. With MiXCR, TCRdb called clones anew from the PCR reads. The sample lists 20,000 to 25,000 clones, around 21% seen once, with 25% to 35% in the top ten. This entry is derived from a study of metastatic and nonmetastatic thyroid tumors. All patients reached thyroid surgery having received no treatment beforehand. General observations from the study: Malignant tumors reportedly showed significantly higher TCR beta diversity than benign nodules in both blood and tumor.

With 4 bases clipped from V and 3 bases from J, the junction kept 14 bases outside the gene matches. From germline, CDR1 is DFQATT and CDR2 SNEGSKA (reference sequence). The CDR3 runs to 16 residues. The chain uses TRBV20-1 and TRBJ2-7; 8 nucleotides line up with TRBD1. The source is a female donor with papillary thyroid cancer or a benign thyroid nodule (not recorded which). Some clones in this sample may be carry-over from other donors' samples. Sequenced material: blood. The CDR3 reads CSATGGQSLYHYEQYF. The CDR3, as DNA: TGCAGTGCTACAGGGGGCCAGTCCCTCTACCACTACGAGCAGTACTTC.